This TCR beta chain was documented in a study of Ad26.COV2.S vaccination and SARS-CoV-2 variants. Study results and caveats: It was found that vaccine and placebo recipients had similar non-spike TCR breadth.

About this clone itself: Its specificity is not known. The sample carries other DNA sequences with the same CDR3.

Sequencing was performed with immunoSEQ multiplex PCR; in TCRdb, only in-frame clones are kept and a portion is missing. The repertoire has about half a million clones, about 89% of them found once; the top ten carry roughly 1.7%. Noted treatment: roughly 18 received Ad26.COV2.S at low or high dose, single or two shots; about 5 received placebo; per-sample allocation not given. Sampling happened 63 days after the first vaccine or placebo injection. The germline V gene encodes CDR1 SGHTA and CDR2 FQGTGA. This CDR3 contains 15 residues. Trimming removed 0 bases from V and 0 bases from J, with 7 bases in between.

The TCR sequence derives from a person between 18 and 59 years old who received the Ad26.COV2.S COVID-19 vaccine or a placebo. Sequences were derived from peripheral blood, sampled in a trial of Ad26.COV2.S vaccine versus placebo. The gene calls are TRBV7-3 and TRBJ2-3, with D unclear. This chain's CDR3 is CASSLTGSSTDTQYF. In DNA, the CDR3 is TGTGCCAGCAGCTTAACAGGATCTAGCACAGATACGCAGTATTTT.